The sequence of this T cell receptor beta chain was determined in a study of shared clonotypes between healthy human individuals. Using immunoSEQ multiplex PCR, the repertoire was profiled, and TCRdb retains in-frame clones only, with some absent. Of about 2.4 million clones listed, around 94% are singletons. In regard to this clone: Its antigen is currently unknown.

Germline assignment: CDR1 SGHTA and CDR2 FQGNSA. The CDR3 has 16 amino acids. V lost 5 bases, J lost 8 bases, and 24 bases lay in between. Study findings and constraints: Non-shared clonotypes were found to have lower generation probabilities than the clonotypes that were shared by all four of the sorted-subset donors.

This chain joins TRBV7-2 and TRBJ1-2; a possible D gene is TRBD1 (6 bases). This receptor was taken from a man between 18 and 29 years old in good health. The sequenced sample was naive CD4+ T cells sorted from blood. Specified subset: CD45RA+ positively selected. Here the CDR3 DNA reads TGTGCCAGCAGCCCAGGAGGCACAGGGCAGGTCGTCGGCTACACCTTC. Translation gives CASSPGGTGQVVGYTF.